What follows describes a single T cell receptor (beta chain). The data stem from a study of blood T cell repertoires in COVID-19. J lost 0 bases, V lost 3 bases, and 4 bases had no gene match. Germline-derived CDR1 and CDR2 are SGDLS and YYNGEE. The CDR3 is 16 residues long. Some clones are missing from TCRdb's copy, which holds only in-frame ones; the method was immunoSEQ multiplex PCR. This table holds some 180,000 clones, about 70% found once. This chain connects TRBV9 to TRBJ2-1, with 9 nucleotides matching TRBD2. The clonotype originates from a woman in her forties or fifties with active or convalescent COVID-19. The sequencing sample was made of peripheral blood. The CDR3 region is CASSAGLAGSYNEQFF. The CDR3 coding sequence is TGTGCCAGCAGCGCGGGACTAGCAGGCTCCTACAATGAGCAGTTCTTC.